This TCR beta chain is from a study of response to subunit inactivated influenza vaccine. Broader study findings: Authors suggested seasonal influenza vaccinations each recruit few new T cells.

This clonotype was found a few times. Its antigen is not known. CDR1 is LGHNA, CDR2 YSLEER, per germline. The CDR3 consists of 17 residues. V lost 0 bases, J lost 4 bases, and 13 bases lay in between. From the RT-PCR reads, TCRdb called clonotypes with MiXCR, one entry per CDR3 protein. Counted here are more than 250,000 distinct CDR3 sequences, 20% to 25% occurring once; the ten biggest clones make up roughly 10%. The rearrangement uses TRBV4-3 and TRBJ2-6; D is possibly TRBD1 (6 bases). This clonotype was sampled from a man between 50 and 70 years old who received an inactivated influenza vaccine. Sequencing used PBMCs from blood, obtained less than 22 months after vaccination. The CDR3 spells CASSQDLRGSGANVLTF. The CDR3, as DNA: TGCGCCAGCAGCCAAGATTTGAGGGGGTCCGGGGCCAACGTCCTGACTTTC.